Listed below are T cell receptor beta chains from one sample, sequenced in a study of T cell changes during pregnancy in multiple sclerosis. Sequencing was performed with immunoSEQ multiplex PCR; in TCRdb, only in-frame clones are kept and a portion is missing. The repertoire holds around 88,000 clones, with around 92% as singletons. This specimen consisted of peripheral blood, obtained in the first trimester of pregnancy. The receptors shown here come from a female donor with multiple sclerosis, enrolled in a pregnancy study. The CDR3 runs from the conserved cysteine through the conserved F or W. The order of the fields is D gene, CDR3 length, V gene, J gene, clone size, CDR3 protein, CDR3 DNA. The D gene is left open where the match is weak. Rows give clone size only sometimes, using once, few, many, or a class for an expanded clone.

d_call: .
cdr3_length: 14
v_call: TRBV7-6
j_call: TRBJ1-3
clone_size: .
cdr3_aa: CASSSDSLGNTIYF
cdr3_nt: TGTGCCAGCAGCTCAGACAGCCTTGGAAACACCATATATTTT

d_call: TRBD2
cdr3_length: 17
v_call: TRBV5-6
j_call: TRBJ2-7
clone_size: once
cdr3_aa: CASSPQLSTSGAYEQYF
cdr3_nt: TGTGCCAGCAGCCCTCAACTCTCGACTAGCGGTGCCTACGAGCAGTACTTC

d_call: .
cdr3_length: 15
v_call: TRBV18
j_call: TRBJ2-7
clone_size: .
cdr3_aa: CASSPRWLAWSEQYF
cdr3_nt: TGTGCCAGCTCACCAAGGTGGCTAGCGTGGAGCGAGCAGTACTTC

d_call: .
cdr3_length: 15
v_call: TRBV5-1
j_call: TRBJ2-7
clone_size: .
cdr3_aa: CASNYVTRTGYEQYF
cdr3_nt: TGCGCCAGCAATTATGTCACCCGGACGGGATACGAGCAGTACTTC

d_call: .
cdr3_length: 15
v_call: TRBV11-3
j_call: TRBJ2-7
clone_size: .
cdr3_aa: CASSLGAGPSYEQYF
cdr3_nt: TGTGCCAGCAGCTTAGGCGCGGGGCCCTCCTACGAGCAGTACTTC

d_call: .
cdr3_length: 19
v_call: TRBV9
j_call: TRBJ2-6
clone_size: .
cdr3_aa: CASSVEATSPTSGANVLTF
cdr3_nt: TGTGCCAGCAGCGTAGAGGCTACTAGCCCGACCTCTGGGGCCAACGTCCTGACTTTC

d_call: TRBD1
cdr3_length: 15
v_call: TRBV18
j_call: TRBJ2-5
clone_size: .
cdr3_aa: CASSPPQDRGETQYF
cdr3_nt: TGTGCCAGCTCACCACCCCAAGACAGGGGCGAGACCCAGTACTTC

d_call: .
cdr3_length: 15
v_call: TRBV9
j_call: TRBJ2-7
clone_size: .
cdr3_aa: CASSVESGYLYEQYF
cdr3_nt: TGTGCCAGCAGCGTAGAATCCGGGTACCTCTACGAGCAGTACTTC

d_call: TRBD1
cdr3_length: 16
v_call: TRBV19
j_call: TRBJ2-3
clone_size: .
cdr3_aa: CASSNPAGGITDTQYF
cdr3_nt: TGTGCCAGTAGTAACCCGGCAGGGGGTATCACAGATACGCAGTATTTT

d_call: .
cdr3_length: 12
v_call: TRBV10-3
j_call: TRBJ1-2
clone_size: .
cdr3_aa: CAISPPRAGLTF
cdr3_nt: TGTGCCATCAGCCCTCCTCGAGCAGGGCTAACCTTC

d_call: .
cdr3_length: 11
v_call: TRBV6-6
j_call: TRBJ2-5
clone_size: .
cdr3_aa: CAGSQGGTQYF
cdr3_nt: TGTGCCGGATCTCAGGGCGGGACCCAGTACTTC

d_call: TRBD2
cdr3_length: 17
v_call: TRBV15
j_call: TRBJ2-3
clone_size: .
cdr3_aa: CATSSDLAGEDTDTQYF
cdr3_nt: TGTGCCACCAGCAGCGATTTAGCGGGAGAAGACACAGATACGCAGTATTTT

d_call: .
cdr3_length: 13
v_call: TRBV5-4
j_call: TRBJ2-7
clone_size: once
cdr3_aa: CASSSRQGGEQYF
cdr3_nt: TGTGCCAGCAGCTCACGACAGGGAGGTGAGCAGTACTTC

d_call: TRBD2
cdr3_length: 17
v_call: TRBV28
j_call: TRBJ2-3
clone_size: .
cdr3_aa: CASSPGTSGRATDTQYF
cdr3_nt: TGTGCCAGCAGTCCCGGGACTAGCGGGAGGGCCACAGATACGCAGTATTTT

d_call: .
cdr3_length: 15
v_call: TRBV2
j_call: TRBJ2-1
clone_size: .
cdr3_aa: CASSDSRGGVDEQFF
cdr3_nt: TGTGCCAGCAGTGACTCCCGGGGAGGTGTTGATGAGCAGTTCTTC

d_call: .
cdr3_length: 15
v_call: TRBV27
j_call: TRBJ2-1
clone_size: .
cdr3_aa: CASSFSRGILNEQFF
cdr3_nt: TGTGCCAGCAGTTTCAGTAGAGGGATACTAAATGAGCAGTTCTTC

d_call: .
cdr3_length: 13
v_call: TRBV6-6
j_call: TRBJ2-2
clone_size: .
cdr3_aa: CASSAGETGELFF
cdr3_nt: TGTGCCAGCAGCGCAGGGGAAACCGGGGAGCTGTTTTTT

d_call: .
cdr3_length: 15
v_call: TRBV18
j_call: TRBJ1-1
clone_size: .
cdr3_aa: CASSPKKGVNTEAFF
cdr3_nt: TGTGCCAGCTCACCTAAAAAAGGAGTGAACACTGAAGCTTTCTTT

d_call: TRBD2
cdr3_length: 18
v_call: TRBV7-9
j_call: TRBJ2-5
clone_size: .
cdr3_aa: CASSSLSPGLAIQETQYF
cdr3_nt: TGTGCCAGCAGCTCTCTATCCCCGGGACTAGCGATTCAAGAGACCCAGTACTTC

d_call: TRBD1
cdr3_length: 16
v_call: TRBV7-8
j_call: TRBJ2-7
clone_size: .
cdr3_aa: CASSLKSGTGPYEQYF
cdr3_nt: TGTGCCAGCAGCTTGAAATCCGGGACAGGGCCCTACGAGCAGTACTTC

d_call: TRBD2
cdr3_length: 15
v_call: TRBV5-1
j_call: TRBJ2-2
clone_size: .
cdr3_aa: CASTQAGVNTGELFF
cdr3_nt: TGCGCCAGCACACAAGCGGGAGTTAACACCGGGGAGCTGTTTTTT

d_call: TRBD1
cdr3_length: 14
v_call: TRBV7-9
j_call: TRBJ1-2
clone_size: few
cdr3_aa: CASSKQGDGNGYTF
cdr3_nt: TGTGCCAGCAGCAAGCAGGGGGATGGAAATGGCTACACCTTC

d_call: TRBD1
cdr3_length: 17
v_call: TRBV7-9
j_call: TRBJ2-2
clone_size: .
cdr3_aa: CASSSFAGQANTGELFF
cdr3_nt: TGTGCCAGCAGCTCTTTCGCCGGACAGGCGAACACCGGGGAGCTGTTTTTT

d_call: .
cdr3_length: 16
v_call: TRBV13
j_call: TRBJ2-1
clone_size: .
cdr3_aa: CASSLAGLSSYNEQFF
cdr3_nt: TGTGCCAGCAGCTTAGCGGGACTCAGCTCCTACAATGAGCAGTTCTTC

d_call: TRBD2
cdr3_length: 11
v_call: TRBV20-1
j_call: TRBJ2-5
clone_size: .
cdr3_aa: CSAQREETQYF
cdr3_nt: TGCAGTGCCCAGCGGGAGGAGACCCAGTACTTC

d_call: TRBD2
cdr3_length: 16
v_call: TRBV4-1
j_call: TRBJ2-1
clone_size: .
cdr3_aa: CASSWLADPRLNEQFF
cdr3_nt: TGCGCCAGCAGCTGGCTAGCGGACCCCAGGTTAAATGAGCAGTTCTTC

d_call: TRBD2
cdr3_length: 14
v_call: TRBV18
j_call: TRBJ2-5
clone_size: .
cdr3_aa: CASSPGLAGETQYF
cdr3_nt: TGTGCCAGCTCACCGGGACTAGCGGGAGAGACCCAGTACTTC

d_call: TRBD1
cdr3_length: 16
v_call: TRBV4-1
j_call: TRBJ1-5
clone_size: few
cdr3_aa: CASSQEDRAGNQPQHF
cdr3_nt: TGCGCCAGCAGCCAAGAGGACAGGGCGGGCAATCAGCCCCAGCATTTT

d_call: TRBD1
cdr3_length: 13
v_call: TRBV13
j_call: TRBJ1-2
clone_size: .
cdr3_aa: CATADRGHYGYTF
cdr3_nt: TGTGCCACCGCTGACAGGGGGCACTATGGCTACACCTTC

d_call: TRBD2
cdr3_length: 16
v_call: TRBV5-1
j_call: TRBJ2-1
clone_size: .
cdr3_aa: CASSSIGLAGPNEQFF
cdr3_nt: TGCGCCAGCAGCTCGATTGGACTAGCGGGCCCCAATGAGCAGTTCTTC

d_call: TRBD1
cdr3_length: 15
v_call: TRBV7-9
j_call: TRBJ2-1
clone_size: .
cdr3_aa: CASSSDRGGGNEQFF
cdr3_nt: TGTGCCAGCAGCTCCGACAGGGGTGGGGGAAATGAGCAGTTCTTC

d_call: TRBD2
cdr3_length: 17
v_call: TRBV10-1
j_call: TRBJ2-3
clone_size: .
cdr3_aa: CASSASLAGGPRYTQYF
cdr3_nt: TGCGCCAGCAGTGCATCACTAGCGGGAGGGCCCAGATATACGCAGTATTTT

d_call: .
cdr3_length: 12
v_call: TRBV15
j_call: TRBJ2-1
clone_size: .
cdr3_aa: CATSSLSYEQFF
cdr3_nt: TGTGCCACCAGCAGCCTGAGCTATGAGCAGTTCTTC

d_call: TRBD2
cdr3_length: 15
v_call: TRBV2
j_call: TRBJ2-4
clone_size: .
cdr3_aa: CASTLGGEREAHQYF
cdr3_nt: TGTGCCAGCACCCTGGGAGGGGAGCGGGAGGCTCATCAGTACTTC

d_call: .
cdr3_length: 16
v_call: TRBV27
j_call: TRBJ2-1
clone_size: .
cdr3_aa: CASSSVLSGSYNEQFF
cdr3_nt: TGTGCCAGCAGTTCAGTACTATCGGGGTCCTACAATGAGCAGTTCTTC

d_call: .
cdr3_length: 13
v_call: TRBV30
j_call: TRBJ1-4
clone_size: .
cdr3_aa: CASNTGTNEKLFF
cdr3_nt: TGTGCCTCTAACACCGGGACAAACGAAAAACTGTTTTTT

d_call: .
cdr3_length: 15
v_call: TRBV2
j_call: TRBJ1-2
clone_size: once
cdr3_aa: CASSGSLNSGYGYTF
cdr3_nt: TGTGCCAGCAGTGGGAGCCTAAATAGTGGCTATGGCTACACCTTC

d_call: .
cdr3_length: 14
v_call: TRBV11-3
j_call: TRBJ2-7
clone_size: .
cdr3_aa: CASSLTGVSYEQYF
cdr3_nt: TGTGCCAGCAGCTTAACGGGAGTGTCCTACGAGCAGTACTTC

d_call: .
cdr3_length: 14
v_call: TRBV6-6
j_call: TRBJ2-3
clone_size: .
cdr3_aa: CASSYRDNTDTQYF
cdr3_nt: TGTGCCAGCAGTTACCGGGACAACACAGATACGCAGTATTTT

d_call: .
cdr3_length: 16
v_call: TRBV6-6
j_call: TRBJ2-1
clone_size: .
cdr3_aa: CASTTGLPSSYNEQFF
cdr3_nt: TGTGCCAGCACCACGGGTTTACCGAGCTCCTACAATGAGCAGTTCTTC

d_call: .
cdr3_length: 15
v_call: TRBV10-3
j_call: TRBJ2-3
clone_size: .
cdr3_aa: CAISESSLHTDTQYF
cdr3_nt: TGTGCCATCAGTGAGTCGAGCCTCCATACAGATACGCAGTATTTT

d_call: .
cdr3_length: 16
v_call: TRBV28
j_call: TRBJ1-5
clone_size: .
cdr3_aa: CASSPTGILSNQPQHF
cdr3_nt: TGTGCCAGCAGTCCTACAGGGATTCTGAGCAATCAGCCCCAGCATTTT

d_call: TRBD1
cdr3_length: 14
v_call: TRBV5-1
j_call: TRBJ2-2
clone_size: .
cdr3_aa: CASNRGSGTGELFF
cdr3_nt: TGCGCCAGTAACAGGGGGAGCGGCACCGGGGAGCTGTTTTTT

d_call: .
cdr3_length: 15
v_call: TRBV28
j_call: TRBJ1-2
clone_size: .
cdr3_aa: CASSLGFAGVGGYTF
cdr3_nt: TGTGCCAGCAGTTTAGGATTCGCAGGGGTAGGCGGCTACACCTTC